This T cell receptor beta chain was recovered during a study of blood T cell repertoires in COVID-19 (dated by TCRdb to the early 2020s). About the full investigation: Samples covering the acute and convalescent phases of COVID-19 were provided by collaborators in the United States, Italy and Spain. The repertoires were released in a freely available public database intended as a resource for research on the immune response to SARS-CoV-2. The sample metadata nearly always contained a de-identified subject ID, COVID-19 status, age in years and sex. HLA class I and class II types, where available, came from metadata supplied by the sample provider rather than from assay-based typing. The samples were drawn from two sources: the first 160 participants of the ongoing ImmuneRACE study, and 1,000 to 1,500 subjects contributed by 6 global collaborators. The dataset comprised deeply sampled blood TCRbeta repertoires from subjects exposed to, actively infected with, or recovered from COVID-19. The prospective study material was composed of cDNA or gDNA derived from T cells, B-cell-depleted T cells, or PBMCs.

The research as a whole found: Clinical and demographic metadata were provided uncurated, with the amount varying by source and participant.

TCRbeta CDR3 regions were amplified from genomic DNA by means of the immunoSEQ Assay, a bias-controlled multiplex PCR. The authors' analysis ran thus. The number of nucleated cells in each sample was estimated from the amplification of reference gene primers within the assay. Sequence reads were collapsed and filtered to measure the absolute abundance of every unique TCRbeta CDR3 rearrangement. For each sample, productive Simpson clonality was calculated as the square root of Simpson's diversity index over productive rearrangements. TCRdb provides this immuneACCESS table in a form limited to in-frame rearrangements. Some clones are lacking; in checked studies, under half of them reflect an unresolved V gene, and why the rest are absent is not known. V, J and clone size were drawn from that table, and D and trimming were deduced from the DNA. This sample gives 310,000 or so clones in total; around nine tenths of them show up just once. The top ten clonotypes cover around 1.1% of the sample.

Turning to this clone: It has no known antigen specificity. The record has no base qualities; no much larger clone is one base away.

Enrolling through a virtual design, the prospective study's participants ranged in age from roughly 18 to 90 years and lived across 24 United States geographic areas. In the prospective study, cohorts were assigned on the basis of participant-reported clinical history obtained from a screening survey and a study questionnaire. Recovered participants in ImmuneRACE Cohort 3 were defined as having two consecutive negative NP/OP PCR tests, clearance from a healthcare professional, or resolution of symptoms. Each participant in the prospective study had whole blood, serum and a nasopharyngeal or oropharyngeal swab collected by mobile phlebotomists. Additional blood draws and questionnaires over an approximately 2-month period could optionally be provided by prospective study participants. Prospective study blood samples were shipped either frozen or at room temperature before DNA extraction. CDR1 MGHRA and CDR2 YSYEKL were looked up in the germline V gene. Trimming removed 1 base from V and 4 bases from J, leaving 8 bases between the germline ends. The CDR3 contains 14 residues, cysteine and phenylalanine counted. Only the CDR3 region is kept as DNA, spanning 42 bases read in frame from base 1.

The sequence was collected from a woman between 25 and 40 years old who had recovered from COVID-19. Sequences were obtained from PBMCs or T cells enriched from blood (not recorded which). The rearrangement joined TRBV4-1 to TRBJ1-3; the D gene remains uncertain. CDR3 region: CASSQVESGNTIYF. The DNA reads TGCGCCAGCAGCCAAGTCGAGTCGGGAAACACCATATATTTT.